The 25 T cell receptor beta chains presented below share a single source sample, sequenced in a study of shared clonotypes between healthy human individuals. Clones were read by immunoSEQ multiplex PCR, and TCRdb kept only the in-frame ones, dropping some. The table has roughly 1 million clones, around 82% seen once. The sequencing sample was made of memory CD4+ T cells from PBMCs. Stated subset: CD45RA-negative fraction. Receptors originate from a man younger than 35 in good health. Some clones in this sample may be carry-over from other donors' samples.

The chain employs TRBV5-6 and TRBJ2-2; D is undetermined. Germline CDR1 reads SGHDT; CDR2 reads YYEEEE. The length of the CDR3 is 14 residues. V lost 0 bases and J 3 bases, leaving 6 bases between the germline ends. CDR3 nucleotides: TGTGCCAGCAGCTTGGGACTTTACACCGGGGAGCTGTTTTTT. This gives the protein CASSLGLYTGELFF.

The chain links TRBV7-2 to TRBJ1-1; TRBD1 is a possible D gene (6 bases). Deletions cut 4 bases from V and 4 bases from J, with 10 bases between. This CDR3 is built from 13 residues. In germline, CDR1 is SGHTA, CDR2 FQGNSA. This CDR3 is CASSSYRATEAFF. The DNA for the CDR3 is TGTGCCAGCAGCTCCTACAGGGCCACTGAAGCTTTCTTT.

The rearrangement joins TRBV27 to TRBJ2-1; 7 nucleotides align to TRBD1. Looked up from germline, CDR1 is MNHEY and CDR2 is SMNVEV (reference sequence). This CDR3 region has 14 residues. V trimming: 6 bases; J trimming: 5 bases; junction bases outside the gene matches: 7. CDR3 sequence reads: CASRARQGNNEQFF. The DNA of the CDR3 is TGTGCCAGCAGGGCCAGACAGGGAAACAATGAGCAGTTCTTC.

The J gene is TRBJ2-4, the V gene TRBV28, with D perhaps assigned TRBD1 or TRBD2 (5 bases each). Germline lookup yields CDR1 MDHEN and CDR2 SYDVKM. The CDR3 runs to 13 residues. The V and J ends lost 8 bases and 0 bases respectively, with 8 bases between them. The DNA of the CDR3 is TGTGCCAGCGAGGGGACAGCCAAAAACATTCAGTACTTC. Translation: CASEGTAKNIQYF.

The chain employs TRBV4-1 and TRBJ2-3, with TRBD2 as a possible D gene (6 bases). Per germline, CDR1 MGHRA and CDR2 YSYEKL. The CDR3 consists of 14 residues. The CDR3 sequence is CAQLGSGAGDTQYF. The CDR3 nucleotides are TGCGCTCAACTCGGGTCGGGAGCGGGAGATACGCAGTATTTT.

The chain couples TRBV29-1 to TRBJ1-1; TRBD1 is a possible D gene (5 bases). This CDR3 comprises 14 residues. Germline values: CDR1 SQVTM, CDR2 ANQGSEA. Trimming pared 5 bases from V and 0 bases from J, leaving 13 bases between. CDR3 region: CSVLGDLLNTEAFF. CDR3 DNA sequence: TGCAGCGTTCTGGGGGATCTATTGAACACTGAAGCTTTCTTT.

The chain couples TRBV2 to TRBJ1-5, with D perhaps matching TRBD1 (6 bases). The CDR3 sequence is 15 residues long. Germline V gives CDR1 SNHLY, CDR2 FYNNEI. V gave up 8 bases and J gave up 0 bases, with 14 bases separating them. CDR3 nucleotides: TGTGCCAGCTCCACAGGGCTGAATAGCAATCAGCCCCAGCATTTT. Its translation: CASSTGLNSNQPQHF.

The chain uses TRBV29-1 and TRBJ2-1; 9 bases agree with TRBD2. CDR3 length equals 14 residues. With V trimmed by 4 bases and J by 1 base, 2 bases remained unmatched. Per the germline V gene, CDR1 is SQVTM and CDR2 is ANQGSEA. Written as DNA, the CDR3 is TGCAGCGTTGTAAGCGGGAGGTCCTACAATGAGCAGTTCTTC. It yields the protein CSVVSGRSYNEQFF.

J is TRBJ2-5 and V is TRBV11-2; D may be TRBD1 (6 bases). The V and J ends lost 7 bases and 3 bases respectively, with 24 bases between them. The CDR3 totals 17 residues. Germline lookup yields CDR1 SGHAT and CDR2 FQNNGV. The DNA for the CDR3 is TGTGCCAGCACCCCCAGATCTGGATCGCGACAGGAAGAGACCCAGTACTTC. Its translation: CASTPRSGSRQEETQYF.

The V call is TRBV28, the J call TRBJ2-5; D tentatively reads TRBD1 or TRBD2 (5 bases each). The CDR3 covers 13 residues. V lost 5 bases and J 2 bases, leaving 9 bases between the germline ends. Looked up from germline, CDR1 is MDHEN and CDR2 is SYDVKM. The DNA of the CDR3 is TGTGCCAGCAGTGGTGAGGGGCAAGAGACCCAGTACTTC. Protein: CASSGEGQETQYF.

This chain links TRBV19 with TRBJ1-5, with D possibly being TRBD1 (6 bases). Looked up from germline, CDR1 is LNHDA and CDR2 is SQIVND (reference sequence). The CDR3 runs 15 residues. Deletions cut 5 bases from V and 0 bases from J, with 11 bases between. The DNA for the CDR3 is TGTGCCAGTAGTCGAAGACAGGTTAGCAATCAGCCCCAGCATTTT. Amino acids: CASSRRQVSNQPQHF.

The chain combines TRBV7-9 with TRBJ2-1, with TRBD2 identical over 9 bases. Germline lookup yields CDR1 SEHNR and CDR2 FQNEAQ (reference sequence). V lost 10 bases to trimming and J lost 12 bases; unmatched junction nucleotides: 13. The CDR3 sequence is 13 residues long. The CDR3 sequence is CATRASGIAGQFF. CDR3 DNA: TGTGCCACTAGGGCTAGCGGGATTGCGGGGCAGTTCTTC.

The rearrangement links TRBV5-1 to TRBJ2-3; D might be TRBD2 (6 bases). V dropped 2 bases and J dropped 4 bases, with 14 bases sitting between them. Germline CDR1 is SGHRS and CDR2 is YFSETQ. The CDR3 length is 15 residues. CDR3: CASSFSEGSADTQYF. The CDR3 coding sequence is TGCGCCAGCAGCTTCTCGGAGGGGTCCGCAGATACGCAGTATTTT.

This chain joins TRBV30 and TRBJ1-5; D remains unclear. The length of the CDR3 is 13 residues. Germline V gene sequence: CDR1 GTSNPN, CDR2 SVGIG (reference sequence). The V end was cut by 0 bases, the J end by 5 bases, with 8 bases between. CDR3 DNA: TGTGCCTGGAGTGTTGTCTCCCATCAGCCCCAGCATTTT. This gives the protein CAWSVVSHQPQHF.

This clone was counted only a few times. V usage is TRBV4-1 and J usage is TRBJ2-2; TRBD1 matches 8 bases. Germline CDR1 and CDR2: MGHRA and YSYEKL. Trimming removed 1 base from V and 5 bases from J; junction bases left unmatched: 3. The CDR3 runs to 15 residues. The CDR3: CASSQGNRGTGELFF. In nucleotides, the CDR3 is TGCGCCAGCAGCCAAGGAAACAGGGGGACCGGGGAGCTGTTTTTT.

The chain recombines TRBV28 with TRBJ1-2, with 7 nucleotides matching TRBD1. CDR1 is MDHEN and CDR2 is SYDVKM in the germline V gene. This CDR3 comprises 17 residues. V lost 2 bases, J lost 0 bases, and 9 bases stayed unmatched. CDR3 nucleotide sequence: TGTGCCAGCAGTTTACTCCCCGGACAGGCCGCTAACTATGGCTACACCTTC. Translating gives CASSLLPGQAANYGYTF.

This clone was picked up a small number of times. The chain links TRBV19 to TRBJ1-2, with D hard to call. From germline, CDR1 is LNHDA and CDR2 SQIVND (reference sequence). Trimming shortened V by 11 bases and J by 6 bases, and 10 bases separated the two germline ends. This CDR3 comprises 10 residues. The chain's CDR3 is CASEGDGYTF. The CDR3 DNA reads as TGTGCCTCCGAGGGAGATGGCTACACCTTC.

This clone was counted a single time. This chain links TRBV7-2 with TRBJ2-3, with 9 positions matching TRBD2. Trimming at V came to 2 bases and at J to 8 bases, leaving 11 bases not matched to a gene. Germline V gene data show CDR1 as SGHTA and CDR2 as FQGNSA. The CDR3 is 16 amino acids. The CDR3 protein is CASSLLAGLPTGTQYF. The CDR3 nucleotides are TGTGCCAGCAGCTTACTAGCGGGACTGCCGACGGGTACGCAGTATTTT.

The chain combines TRBV18 with TRBJ2-7; TRBD1 aligns across 7 bases. There are 13 residues in the CDR3. Germline CDR1 KGHSH, CDR2 LQKENI. V lost 3 bases, J lost 8 bases, and 7 bases stayed unmatched. CDR3 sequence reads: CASSPFQGEKQYF. The CDR3 DNA sequence: TGTGCCAGCTCACCTTTTCAGGGGGAGAAGCAGTACTTC.

J is TRBJ1-4 and V is TRBV9, with D unclear. This CDR3 contains 13 residues. Germline assignment: CDR1 SGDLS and CDR2 YYNGEE. Trimming shortened V by 4 bases and J by 8 bases, and 12 bases separated the two germline ends. For the CDR3, the DNA is TGTGCCAGCAGCACCCGGCCAGGCGAAAAACTGTTTTTT. Encoded protein: CASSTRPGEKLFF.

The chain uses TRBV27 and TRBJ1-1; D is possibly TRBD1 (5 bases). Germline V gene sequence: CDR1 MNHEY, CDR2 SMNVEV (reference sequence). V lost 5 bases and J lost 11, with 21 bases in between. The CDR3 runs to 14 residues. DNA of the CDR3: TGTGCCAGCAGTCTCCGACCGGGGCCCCGGGGCGCTTTCTTT. It encodes CASSLRPGPRGAFF.

In this sample, this clone turned up many times. This sequence joins TRBV19 and TRBJ1-2; D is unresolved. The CDR3 has 15 residues. Deletions cut 3 bases from V and 2 bases from J, with 13 bases between. Germline V lookup: CDR1 LNHDA, CDR2 SQIVND (reference sequence). The CDR3 DNA sequence: TGTGCCAGTAGTATGTCTGGGGAGACCAACTATGGCTACACCTTC. Protein: CASSMSGETNYGYTF.

V is TRBV6-1 and J is TRBJ2-6, with D uncertain. Germline assignment: CDR1 MNHNS and CDR2 SASEGT. CDR3 size: 14 residues. Trimming left V 4 bases short and J 2 bases short, with 6 bases between. For the CDR3, the DNA is TGTGCCAGCAGTGTTAGCCCTGGGGCCAACGTCCTGACTTTC. This encodes CASSVSPGANVLTF.

This rearrangement joins TRBV7-7 to TRBJ2-5, with D possibly matching TRBD1 (6 bases). V lost 1 base to trimming and J lost 5 bases, with 14 bases between them. Looked up from germline, CDR1 is SSHAT and CDR2 is FNYEAQ (reference sequence). The length of the CDR3 is 15 residues. DNA for the CDR3: TGTGCCAGCAGCTTAGGGACACAGAGGGGGGAGACCCAGTACTTC. Translation gives CASSLGTQRGETQYF.

Remarks on this clone: Other nucleotide sequences from this sample produce the same CDR3. The chain combines TRBV28 with TRBJ2-7; D uncertain. The germline V and J ends were trimmed by 8 bases and 3 bases, with 8 bases remaining between them. Germline CDR1 reads MDHEN; CDR2 reads SYDVKM. This CDR3 spans 11 amino acids. The CDR3 region is CASSQSYEQYF. The CDR3 coding sequence is TGTGCCAGCTCACAGAGCTACGAGCAGTACTTC.